These 28 T cell receptor beta chains came from one sample sequenced in a study of beta chain features in type 1 diabetes. Of the isolated RNA, all was reverse transcribed, and so the sequenced material was expressed TCRB transcripts. Produced via immunoSEQ multiplex PCR; TCRdb's table is partial and in-frame only. This table has about 350,000 clones, around a fifth appearing once. Source material: naive CD4+ T cells from blood. The receptors were sampled from a woman aged 18-29 years in good health.

As to this clone: In the same sample, other DNA sequences code for this CDR3. This chain uses TRBV7-9 with TRBJ2-5; a weak D match, TRBD1 (5 bases). The length of the CDR3 is 12 residues. Trimming removed 2 bases from V and 4 bases from J, with 5 bases in between. Germline CDR1 is SEHNR and CDR2 is FQNEAQ (reference sequence). This CDR3 reads CASSLRGETQYF. For the CDR3, the DNA is TGTGCCAGCAGCTTAAGGGGAGAGACCCAGTACTTC.

V usage is TRBV6-6 and J usage is TRBJ1-2, with unresolved D. The CDR3 is 13 amino acids. The germline V gene has CDR1 MNHNY and CDR2 SVGAGI (reference sequence). Trimming took off 5 bases at V and 5 bases at J, with 12 bases between the two ends. The CDR3 here is CASSPTEEYGYTF. The CDR3 DNA follows: TGTGCCAGCAGTCCCACCGAGGAGTATGGCTACACCTTC.

This clone has only a few counts. J is TRBJ1-2 and V is TRBV30; D not certain. There are 13 residues in the CDR3. V lost 0 bases to trimming and J lost 4 bases, with 9 bases between them. Per the germline V gene, CDR1 is GTSNPN and CDR2 is SVGIG (reference sequence). Written as DNA, the CDR3 is TGTGCCTGGAGTGTACGTAGCTCCTATGGCTACACCTTC. This sequence encodes CAWSVRSSYGYTF. The entire variable domain, with the rest obtained from reference TRBV30 and TRBJ1-2, is as follows: SQTIHQWPATLVQPVGSPLSLECTVEGTSNPNLYWYRQAAGRGLQLLFYSVGIGQISSEVPQNLSASRPQDRQFILSSKKLLLSDSGFYLCAWSVRSSYGYTFGSGTRLTVV.

In nucleotides, the CDR3 is TGTGCCTGGAGTGTACGGGACAGGGCCGCCAATTACACCTTC. This codes for CAWSVRDRAANYTF. The chain links TRBV30 to TRBJ1-2; 9 bases map to TRBD1. Germline trimming cut 0 bases from V and 11 bases from J; bases unmatched to any gene: 10. The germline V gene encodes CDR1 GTSNPN and CDR2 SVGIG (reference sequence). This CDR3 has 14 amino acids.

The chain joins TRBV4-2 to TRBJ1-1; possibly TRBD1 for D (5 bases). Germline-derived CDR1 and CDR2 are LGHNA and YNFKEQ. This CDR3 region has 12 residues. V lost 4 bases and J 11 bases, leaving 14 bases between the germline ends. CDR3 nucleotide sequence: TGTGCCAGCAGCCTCGACCCGGGGGGGGCTTTCTTT. As protein: CASSLDPGGAFF.

This clone was seen more than once but under ten times. J is TRBJ2-1 and V is TRBV29-1; 9 nucleotides agree with TRBD1. The germline CDR1 and CDR2 sequences are SQVTM and ANQGSEA. Trimming cost V 2 bases and J 5 bases; bases outside gene matches: 13. This CDR3 is built from 17 residues. CDR3 DNA sequence: TGCAGCGTTGAACCTTATCGGCGGACAGGGGCGGACAATGAGCAGTTCTTC. Its translation is CSVEPYRRTGADNEQFF.

The chain combines TRBV7-9 with TRBJ2-7; D remains unclear. V was shortened by 4 bases and J by 2 bases, with 18 bases between the two germline ends. CDR1 is SEHNR, CDR2 FQNEAQ, per germline (reference sequence). This CDR3 is 16 amino acids long. CDR3 DNA sequence: TGTGCCAGCAGCTCCCCCGTCCGCGGTTTCACCTACGAGCAGTACTTC. This sequence encodes CASSSPVRGFTYEQYF.

The V and J genes are TRBV30 and TRBJ1-2, with a tentative D call TRBD1 (6 bases). Looked up from germline, CDR1 is GTSNPN and CDR2 is SVGIG (reference sequence). The CDR3 is made up of 16 amino acids. V lost 4 bases, J lost 4 bases, and 22 bases lay in between. The CDR3 nucleotides read TGTGCCTGGAACTCTTATCGGGGGGGCAGAGGCTATGGCTACACCTTC. The encoded protein is CAWNSYRGGRGYGYTF.

V gene TRBV2 combines with J gene TRBJ2-1, with a tentative D call TRBD2 (5 bases). The CDR3 has 17 amino acids. Germline values: CDR1 SNHLY, CDR2 FYNNEI. V gave up 6 bases and J gave up 5 bases, with 23 bases separating them. DNA for the CDR3: TGTGCCAGCAGCCCCCTTGGGGTCGCTACGAGGGACAATGAGCAGTTCTTC. Translated: CASSPLGVATRDNEQFF.

Worth noting for this clone: In the same sample, other DNA sequences code for this CDR3. V and J are TRBV5-1 and TRBJ2-3; D gene unclear. The V gene's germline CDR1 is SGHRS and CDR2 YFSETQ. V was trimmed by 4 bases and J by 3 bases, leaving 9 bases between them. The CDR3 runs 13 residues. The CDR3 sequence is CASSLVGTDTQYF. The DNA for the CDR3 is TGCGCCAGCAGCCTCGTCGGGACAGATACGCAGTATTTT.

The chain carries TRBV7-2 and TRBJ2-7; 10 bases agree with TRBD2. Germline V lookup: CDR1 SGHTA, CDR2 FQGNSA. This CDR3 contains 15 residues. Trimming took 5 bases from V and 0 from J; bases not matched to a gene: 4. The CDR3 reads CASSRTSGISYEQYF. CDR3 DNA: TGTGCCAGCAGCAGAACTAGCGGGATCTCCTACGAGCAGTACTTC.

This chain joins TRBV30 and TRBJ2-3, with a possible D match to TRBD2 (6 bases). Germline-derived CDR1 and CDR2 are GTSNPN and SVGIG (reference sequence). Trimming stripped 7 bases from V and 2 bases from J, with 16 bases between. The CDR3 loop spans 14 amino acids. The CDR3 here is CASTGGSATDTQYF. Written as DNA, the CDR3 is TGTGCCTCTACTGGGGGGTCAGCCACAGATACGCAGTATTTT. Supplemented by reference TRBV30 and TRBJ2-3, the full variable domain reads SQTIHQWPATLVQPVGSPLSLECTVEGTSNPNLYWYRQAAGRGLQLLFYSVGIGQISSEVPQNLSASRPQDRQFILSSKKLLLSDSGFYLCASTGGSATDTQYFGPGTRLTVL.

This clone occurred a few times. The chain combines TRBV18 with TRBJ2-7; 12 nucleotides line up with TRBD1. The junction had 6 bases not matched to a gene; V was cut back by 5 bases and J by 1 base. CDR1 and CDR2 (germline): KGHSH, LQKENI. The length of the CDR3 is 16 residues. CDR3: CASSAGTGGESYEQYF. The DNA for the CDR3 is TGTGCCAGCTCAGCCGGGACAGGGGGCGAATCCTACGAGCAGTACTTC.

This clone was observed a handful of times. The genes are TRBV27 and TRBJ2-3; the D gene is possibly TRBD1 (6 bases). The length of the CDR3 is 15 residues. V was cut by 6 bases and J by 2 bases, with 15 bases left in between. The germline gives CDR1 MNHEY, CDR2 SMNVEV (reference sequence). The CDR3 here is CASSYTGGHTDTQYF. The CDR3 bases are TGTGCCAGCAGCTACACTGGGGGCCACACAGATACGCAGTATTTT.

The gene calls are TRBV5-1 and TRBJ1-1, with D possibly TRBD1 on 5 matching bases. The germline V gene encodes CDR1 SGHRS and CDR2 YFSETQ. CDR3 size: 13 residues. V was shortened by 3 bases and J by 3 bases, with 9 bases between the two germline ends. CDR3 DNA sequence: TGCGCCAGCAGCTCCCGGGGGGACACTGAAGCTTTCTTT. Protein sequence: CASSSRGDTEAFF. Combining the CDR3 with reference TRBV5-1 and TRBJ1-1 gives the whole variable domain KAGVTQTPRYLIKTRGQQVTLSCSPISGHRSVSWYQQTPGQGLQFLFEYFSETQRNKGNFPGRFSGRQFSNSRSEMNVSTLELGDSALYLCASSSRGDTEAFFGQGTRLTVV.

This chain uses TRBV6-6 with TRBJ2-5; TRBD2 is a possible D gene (5 bases). The CDR3 covers 14 residues. From germline, CDR1 is MNHNY and CDR2 SVGAGI (reference sequence). The V and J ends lost 7 bases and 0 bases respectively, with 12 bases between them. CDR3 sequence: CASTIGSNQETQYF. CDR3 in DNA: TGTGCCAGCACCATTGGGAGCAACCAAGAGACCCAGTACTTC.

A few counts support this clone. This chain links TRBV7-9 with TRBJ2-7, with D possibly being TRBD2 (7 bases). CDR1 SEHNR and CDR2 FQNEAQ come from the germline V gene (reference sequence). The CDR3 runs to 17 residues. With 1 base removed from V and 0 bases from J, the gap between germline ends came to 16 bases. For the CDR3, the DNA is TGTGCCAGCAGCTTAGGGGAGGGGGGGACTAACTCCTACGAGCAGTACTTC. Protein: CASSLGEGGTNSYEQYF. Full variable domain (rest looked up from reference TRBV7-9 and TRBJ2-7): DTGVSQNPRHKITKRGQNVTFRCDPISEHNRLYWYRQTLGQGPEFLTYFQNEAQLEKSRLLSDRFSAERPKGSFSTLEIQRTEQGDSAMYLCASSLGEGGTNSYEQYFGPGTRLTVT.

J is TRBJ2-7 and V is TRBV6-6, with TRBD1 matching 7 bases. The CDR3 consists of 15 residues. With V trimmed by 6 bases and J by 3 bases, 11 bases remained unmatched. Germline V CDR1 and CDR2: MNHNY, SVGAGI (reference sequence). In DNA form, the CDR3 reads TGTGCCAGCAGATTCGGACAGGCCGAAAACTACGAGCAGTACTTC. This translates into CASRFGQAENYEQYF.

Only a few counts were recorded for this clone. The gene calls are TRBV28 and TRBJ2-2; 8 positions agree with TRBD1. This CDR3 comprises 13 residues. The V segment lost 5 bases and the J segment 7 bases; nucleotides outside the gene matches: 3. Germline CDR1 is MDHEN and CDR2 is SYDVKM. In DNA form, the CDR3 reads TGTGCCAGCAGTCCCGGACAGGGCGGGGAGCTGTTTTTT. It encodes CASSPGQGGELFF.

This clone was counted between two and nine times. V usage is TRBV7-3 and J usage is TRBJ2-3, with 12 positions matching TRBD1. J lost 4 bases, V lost 2 bases, and 4 bases had no gene match. Germline V CDR1 and CDR2: SGHTA, FQGTGA. The CDR3 runs 16 residues. The CDR3 nucleotides read TGTGCCAGCAGCTTAGACGGGACAGGGGGCGCAGATACGCAGTATTTT. It translates to CASSLDGTGGADTQYF.

The chain links TRBV4-1 to TRBJ1-2; D is ambiguous. V dropped 0 bases and J dropped 4 bases, with 9 bases sitting between them. The CDR3 covers 14 residues. CDR1 and CDR2 (germline): MGHRA, YSYEKL. CDR3 region: CASSQESLSYGYTF. The CDR3 DNA follows: TGCGCCAGCAGCCAAGAATCCCTGAGCTATGGCTACACCTTC.

The chain is built from TRBV18 and TRBJ2-3; 11 bases are shared with TRBD1. The CDR3 is 16 amino acids. Germline V gives CDR1 KGHSH, CDR2 LQKENI. V trimming: 3 bases; J trimming: 4 bases; junction bases outside the gene matches: 6. The CDR3 reads CASSPPGQGAADTQYF. The DNA for the CDR3 is TGTGCCAGCTCACCGCCCGGACAGGGGGCGGCAGATACGCAGTATTTT. Together with reference TRBV18 and TRBJ2-3, the CDR3 gives the full variable domain: NAGVMQNPRHLVRRRGQEARLRCSPMKGHSHVYWYRQLPEEGLKFMVYLQKENIIDESGMPKERFSAEFPKEGPSILRIQQVVRGDSAAYFCASSPPGQGAADTQYFGPGTRLTVL.

This clone was counted between two and nine times. The V and J genes are TRBV20-1 and TRBJ2-2; tentatively, D is TRBD1 (5 bases). Trimming shortened V by 7 bases and J by 5 bases, and 8 bases separated the two germline ends. CDR1 is DFQATT and CDR2 is SNEGSKA in the germline V gene (reference sequence). This CDR3 region has 11 residues. The CDR3 here is CSEGRTGELFF. CDR3 coding DNA: TGCAGTGAGGGGCGAACCGGGGAGCTGTTTTTT.

The CDR3 nucleotides are TGTGCCAGCAGTGGAACCGGGAGCCACCTTTATGGCTACACCTTC. Protein: CASSGTGSHLYGYTF. This chain connects TRBV2 to TRBJ1-2; D not certain. Trimming cost V 4 bases and J 5 bases, with 17 bases left between them. Germline values: CDR1 SNHLY, CDR2 FYNNEI. This CDR3 comprises 15 residues.

This sequence joins TRBV5-1 and TRBJ2-5, with D possibly TRBD2 on 8 matching bases. Trimming cost V 0 bases and J 5 bases, with 17 bases left between them. Germline values: CDR1 SGHRS, CDR2 YFSETQ. The CDR3 is 16 residues long. The chain's CDR3 is CASSLVLSGGQETQYF. Here the CDR3 DNA reads TGCGCCAGCAGCTTGGTCCTCAGCGGGGGACAGGAGACCCAGTACTTC.

This chain uses TRBV9 with TRBJ2-7; D perhaps matches TRBD1 (6 bases). Trimming stripped 4 bases from V and 0 bases from J, with 17 bases between. Germline V gives CDR1 SGDLS, CDR2 YYNGEE. The CDR3 has 16 amino acids. CDR3 DNA: TGTGCCAGCAGCCCCGGGACATCGGGCAGCTCCTACGAGCAGTACTTC. It encodes CASSPGTSGSSYEQYF.

This clone showed up just a few times. V is TRBV19 and J is TRBJ2-1, with 11 bases aligning to TRBD2. The germline V gene has CDR1 LNHDA and CDR2 SQIVND (reference sequence). The CDR3 loop spans 16 amino acids. V trimming: 6 bases; J trimming: 4 bases; junction bases outside the gene matches: 8. This chain's CDR3 is CASRVTSGIVYNEQFF. The CDR3 DNA reads TGTGCCAGTAGGGTGACTAGCGGGATAGTATACAATGAGCAGTTCTTC. The variable domain in full, with the rest retrieved from reference TRBV19 and TRBJ2-1, is DGGITQSPKYLFRKEGQNVTLSCEQNLNHDAMYWYRQDPGQGLRLIYYSQIVNDFQKGDIAEGYSVSREKKESFPLTVTSAQKNPTAFYLCASRVTSGIVYNEQFFGPGTRLTVL.

V and J are TRBV11-2 and TRBJ1-1, with TRBD1 identical over 9 bases. Trimming cost V 4 bases and J 0 bases; bases outside gene matches: 3. This CDR3 is built from 15 residues. Germline values: CDR1 SGHAT, CDR2 FQNNGV. In nucleotides, the CDR3 is TGTGCCAGCAGCTCAAGACAGGGGGTGAACACTGAAGCTTTCTTT. Its translation is CASSSRQGVNTEAFF.